This TCR beta chain was recovered during a study of T-cell reconstitution after alpha-beta-depleted transplantation in children. Study-wide results and caveats: The study reportedly traced alpha-beta T cells about two months after transplant to several hundred expanded graft clones.

Germline V gene lookup returns CDR1 SGHVS and CDR2 FNYEAQ. CDR3 length equals 16 residues. Trimming removed 5 bases from V and 1 base from J, with 17 bases in between. TCRbeta library preparation incorporated unique molecular identifiers. TCRdb recomputed calls from the PCR reads with MiXCR, one row per CDR3 protein. The table has about 510,000 distinct CDR3 sequences, about an eighth seen once. This clonotype was counted a few times. What it binds is not known. Source: PBMCs, mostly from graft donor cells, taken 180 days after TCRalphabeta/CD19-depleted stem cell transplant. The clonotype was recovered from a female patient aged 2 to 10 who had a stem cell transplant for aplastic anemia, so the T cells may come from the graft donor. The chain has TRBV7-6 and TRBJ1-1; weak D call: TRBD1 (6 bases). The chain's CDR3 is CASSPWGGPRNTEAFF. The CDR3 DNA sequence: TGTGCCAGCAGCCCATGGGGGGGCCCAAGGAACACTGAAGCTTTCTTT.